This T cell receptor beta chain was sequenced in a study of CD8+ T cells in alopecia areata. Extraction of RNA preceded its reverse transcription into cDNA, which served as the sequencing template. Clones were read by immunoSEQ multiplex PCR, and TCRdb kept only the in-frame ones, dropping some. The sample includes under 250,000 clones, roughly three fifths of them seen just once. The treatment denotes: oral pan-JAK inhibitor, 5-10 mg twice daily. The CDR3 has 13 amino acids. The germline V and J ends were trimmed by 5 bases and 8 bases, with 16 bases remaining between them. Germline V CDR1 and CDR2: SGHRS, YFSETQ.

Sample: CD4+ T cells sorted from blood, taken around week 42, from a patient treated with tofacitinib. V usage is TRBV5-1 and J usage is TRBJ1-2; possible D gene TRBD1, 5 bases. This sequence was found in a human donor with alopecia areata. In nucleotides, the CDR3 is TGCGCCAGCAGTAAGGGACTCATTAGCGGCTACACCTTC. This translates into CASSKGLISGYTF.